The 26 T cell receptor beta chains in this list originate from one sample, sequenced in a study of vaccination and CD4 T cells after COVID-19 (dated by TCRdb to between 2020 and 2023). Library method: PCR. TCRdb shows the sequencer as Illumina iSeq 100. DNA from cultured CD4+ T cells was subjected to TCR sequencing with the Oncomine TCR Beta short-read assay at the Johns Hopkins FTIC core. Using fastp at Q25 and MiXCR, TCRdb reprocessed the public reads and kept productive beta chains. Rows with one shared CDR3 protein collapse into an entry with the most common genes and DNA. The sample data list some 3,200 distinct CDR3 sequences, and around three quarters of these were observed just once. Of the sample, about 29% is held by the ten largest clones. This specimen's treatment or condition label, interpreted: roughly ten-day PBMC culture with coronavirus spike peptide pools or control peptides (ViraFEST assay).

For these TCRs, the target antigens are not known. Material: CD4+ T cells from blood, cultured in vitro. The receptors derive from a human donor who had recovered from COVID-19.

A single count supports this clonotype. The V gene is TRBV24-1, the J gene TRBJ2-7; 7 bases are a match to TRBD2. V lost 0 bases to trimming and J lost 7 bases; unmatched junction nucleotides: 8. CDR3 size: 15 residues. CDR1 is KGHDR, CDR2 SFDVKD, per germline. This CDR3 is CATSDLRSGINEQYF. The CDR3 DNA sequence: TGTGCCACCAGTGATTTGAGGAGCGGGATTAATGAGCAGTACTTC.

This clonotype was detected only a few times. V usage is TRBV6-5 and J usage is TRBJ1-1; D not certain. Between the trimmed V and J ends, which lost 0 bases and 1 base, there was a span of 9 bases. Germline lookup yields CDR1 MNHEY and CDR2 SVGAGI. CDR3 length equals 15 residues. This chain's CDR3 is CASSYSFLGNTEAFF. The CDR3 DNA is TGTGCCAGCAGTTACTCCTTCCTGGGGAACACTGAAGCTTTCTTT.

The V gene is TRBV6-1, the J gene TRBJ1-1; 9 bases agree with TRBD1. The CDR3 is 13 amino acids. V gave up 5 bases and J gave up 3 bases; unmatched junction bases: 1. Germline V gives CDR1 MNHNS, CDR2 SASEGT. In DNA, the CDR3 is TGTGCCAGCAGTAGGACAGGGGACACTGAAGCTTTCTTT. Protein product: CASSRTGDTEAFF.

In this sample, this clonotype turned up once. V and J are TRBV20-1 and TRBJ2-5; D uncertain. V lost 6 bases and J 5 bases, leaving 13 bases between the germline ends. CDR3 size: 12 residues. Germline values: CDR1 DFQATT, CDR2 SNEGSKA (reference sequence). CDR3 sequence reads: CSAGGFGETQYF. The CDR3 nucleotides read TGCAGTGCCGGCGGTTTTGGGGAGACCCAGTACTTC.

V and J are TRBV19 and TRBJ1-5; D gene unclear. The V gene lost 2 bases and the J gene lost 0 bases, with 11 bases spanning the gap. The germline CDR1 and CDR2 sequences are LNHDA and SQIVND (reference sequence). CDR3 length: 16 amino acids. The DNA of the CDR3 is TGTGCCAGTAGTATACACAGCCCATATAGCAATCAGCCCCAGCATTTT. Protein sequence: CASSIHSPYSNQPQHF.

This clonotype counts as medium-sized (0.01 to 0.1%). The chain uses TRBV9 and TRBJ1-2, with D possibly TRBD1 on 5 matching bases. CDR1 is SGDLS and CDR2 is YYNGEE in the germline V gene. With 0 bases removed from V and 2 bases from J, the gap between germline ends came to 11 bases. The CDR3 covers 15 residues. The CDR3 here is CASSVGGAGNYGYTF. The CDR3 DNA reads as TGTGCCAGCAGCGTAGGCGGGGCGGGGAACTATGGCTACACCTTC.

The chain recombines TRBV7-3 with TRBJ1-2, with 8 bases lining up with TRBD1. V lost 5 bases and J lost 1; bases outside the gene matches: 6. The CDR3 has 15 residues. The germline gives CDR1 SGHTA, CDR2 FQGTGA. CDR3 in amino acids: CASSPGTGDNYGYTF. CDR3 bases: TGTGCCAGCAGCCCAGGGACAGGAGATAACTATGGCTACACCTTC.

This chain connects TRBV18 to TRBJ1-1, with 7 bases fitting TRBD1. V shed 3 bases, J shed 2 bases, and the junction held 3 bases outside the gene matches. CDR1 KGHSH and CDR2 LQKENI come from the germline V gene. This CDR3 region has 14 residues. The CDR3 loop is CASSPAGGNTEAFF. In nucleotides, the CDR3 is TGTGCCAGCTCACCCGCAGGGGGAAACACTGAAGCTTTCTTT.

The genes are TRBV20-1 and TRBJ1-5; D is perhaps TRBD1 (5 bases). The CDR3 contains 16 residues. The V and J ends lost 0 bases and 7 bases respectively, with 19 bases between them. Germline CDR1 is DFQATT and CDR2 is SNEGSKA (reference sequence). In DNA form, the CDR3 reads TGCAGTGCTAGAGACCCGTTTGGGGGGGGAGAGCAGCCCCAGCATTTT. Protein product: CSARDPFGGGEQPQHF.

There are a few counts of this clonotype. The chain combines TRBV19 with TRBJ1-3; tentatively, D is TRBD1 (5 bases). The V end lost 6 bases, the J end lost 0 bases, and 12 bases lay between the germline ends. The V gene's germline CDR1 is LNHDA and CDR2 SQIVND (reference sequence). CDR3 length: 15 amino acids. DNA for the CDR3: TGTGCCAGTAGAAGAGACAGAAGCTCTGGAAACACCATATATTTT. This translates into CASRRDRSSGNTIYF.

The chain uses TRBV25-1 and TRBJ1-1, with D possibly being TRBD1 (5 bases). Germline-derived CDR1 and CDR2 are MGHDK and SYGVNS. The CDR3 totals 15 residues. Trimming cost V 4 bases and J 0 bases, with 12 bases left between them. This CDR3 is CASSGRRDVNTEAFF. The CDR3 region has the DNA TGTGCCAGCAGTGGTCGCCGGGACGTGAACACTGAAGCTTTCTTT.

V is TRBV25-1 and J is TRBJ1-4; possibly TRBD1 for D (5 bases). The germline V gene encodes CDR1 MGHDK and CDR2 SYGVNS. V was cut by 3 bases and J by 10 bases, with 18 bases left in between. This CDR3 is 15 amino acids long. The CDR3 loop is CASSEGTPVIGKLFF. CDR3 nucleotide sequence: TGTGCCAGCAGTGAGGGGACTCCCGTCATTGGAAAACTGTTTTTT.

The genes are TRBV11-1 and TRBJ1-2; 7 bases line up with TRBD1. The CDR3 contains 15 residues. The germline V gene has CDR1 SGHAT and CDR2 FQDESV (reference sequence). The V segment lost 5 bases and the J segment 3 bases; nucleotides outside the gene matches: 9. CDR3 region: CASSTRQGGDYGYTF. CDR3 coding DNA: TGTGCCAGCAGCACCCGACAGGGAGGCGACTATGGCTACACCTTC. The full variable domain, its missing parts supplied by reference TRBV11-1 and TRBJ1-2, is EAEVAQSPRYKITEKSQAVAFWCDPISGHATLYWYRQILGQGPELLVQFQDESVVDDSQLPKDRFSAERLKGVDSTLKIQPAELGDSAMYLCASSTRQGGDYGYTFGSGTRLTVV.

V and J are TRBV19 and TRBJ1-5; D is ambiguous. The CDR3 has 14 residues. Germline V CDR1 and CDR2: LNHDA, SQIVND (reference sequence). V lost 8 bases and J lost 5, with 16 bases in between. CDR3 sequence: CASHGPQGHQPQHF. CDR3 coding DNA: TGTGCCAGTCATGGGCCACAAGGACATCAGCCCCAGCATTTT.

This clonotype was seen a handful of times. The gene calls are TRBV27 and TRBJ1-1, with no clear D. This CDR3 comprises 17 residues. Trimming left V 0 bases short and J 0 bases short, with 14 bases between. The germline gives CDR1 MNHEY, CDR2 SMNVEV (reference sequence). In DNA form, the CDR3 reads TGTGCCAGCAGTTTATCGAGGAAGGGTCCCATGAACACTGAAGCTTTCTTT. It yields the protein CASSLSRKGPMNTEAFF.

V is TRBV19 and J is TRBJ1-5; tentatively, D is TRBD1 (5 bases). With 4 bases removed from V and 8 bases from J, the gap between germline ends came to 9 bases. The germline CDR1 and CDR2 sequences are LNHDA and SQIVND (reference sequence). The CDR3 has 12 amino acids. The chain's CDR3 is CASSNTREPQHF. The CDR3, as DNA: TGTGCCAGTAGTAACACCAGGGAGCCCCAGCATTTT.

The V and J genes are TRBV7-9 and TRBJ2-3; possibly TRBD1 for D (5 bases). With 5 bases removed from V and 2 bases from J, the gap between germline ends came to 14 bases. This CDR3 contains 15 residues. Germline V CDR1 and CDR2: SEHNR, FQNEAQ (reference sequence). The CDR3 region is CASSLLDGHTDTQYF. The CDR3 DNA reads TGTGCCAGCAGCCTGCTTGACGGACACACAGATACGCAGTATTTT.

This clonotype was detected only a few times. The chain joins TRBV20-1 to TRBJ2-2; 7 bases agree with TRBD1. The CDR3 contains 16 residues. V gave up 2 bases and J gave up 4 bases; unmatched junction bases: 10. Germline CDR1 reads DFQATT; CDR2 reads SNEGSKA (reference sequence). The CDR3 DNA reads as TGCAGTGCTAGACCACAGGGGCCACGAGGCACCGGGGAGCTGTTTTTT. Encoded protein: CSARPQGPRGTGELFF.

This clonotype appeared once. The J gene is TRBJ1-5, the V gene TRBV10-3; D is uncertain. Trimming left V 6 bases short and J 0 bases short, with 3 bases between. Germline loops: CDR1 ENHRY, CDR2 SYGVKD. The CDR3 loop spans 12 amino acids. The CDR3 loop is CAIRDSNQPQHF. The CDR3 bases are TGTGCCATCAGGGATAGCAATCAGCCCCAGCATTTT.

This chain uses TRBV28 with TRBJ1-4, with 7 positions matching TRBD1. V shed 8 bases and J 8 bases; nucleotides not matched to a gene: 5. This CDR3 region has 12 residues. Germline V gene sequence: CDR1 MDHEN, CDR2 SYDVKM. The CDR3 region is CASGGGGEKLFF. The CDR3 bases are TGTGCCAGCGGAGGGGGCGGGGAAAAACTGTTTTTT.

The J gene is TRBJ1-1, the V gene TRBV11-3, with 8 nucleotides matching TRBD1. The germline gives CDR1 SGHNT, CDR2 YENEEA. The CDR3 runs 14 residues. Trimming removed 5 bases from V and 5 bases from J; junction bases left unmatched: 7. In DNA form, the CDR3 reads TGTGCCAGCAGCCCTCTACAGGGGGAAACTGAAGCTTTCTTT. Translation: CASSPLQGETEAFF.

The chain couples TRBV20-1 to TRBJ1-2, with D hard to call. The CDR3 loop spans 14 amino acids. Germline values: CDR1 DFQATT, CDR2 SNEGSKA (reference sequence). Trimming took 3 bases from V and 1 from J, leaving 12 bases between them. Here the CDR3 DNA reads TGCAGTGCTAGCCCAGAGGGTTTTAACTATGGCTACACCTTC. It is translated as CSASPEGFNYGYTF.

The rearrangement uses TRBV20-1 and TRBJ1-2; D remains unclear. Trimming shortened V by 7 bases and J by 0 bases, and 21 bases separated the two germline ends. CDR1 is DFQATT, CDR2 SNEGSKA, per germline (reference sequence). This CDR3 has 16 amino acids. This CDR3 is CSVDSKGSIANYGYTF. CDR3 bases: TGCAGTGTCGACTCCAAAGGGTCTATAGCTAACTATGGCTACACCTTC.

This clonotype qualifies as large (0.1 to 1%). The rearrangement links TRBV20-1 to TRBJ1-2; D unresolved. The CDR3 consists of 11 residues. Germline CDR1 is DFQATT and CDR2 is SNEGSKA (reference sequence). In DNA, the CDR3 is TGCGGCTGCAGGAGTAACTATGGCTACACCTTC. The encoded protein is CGCRSNYGYTF.

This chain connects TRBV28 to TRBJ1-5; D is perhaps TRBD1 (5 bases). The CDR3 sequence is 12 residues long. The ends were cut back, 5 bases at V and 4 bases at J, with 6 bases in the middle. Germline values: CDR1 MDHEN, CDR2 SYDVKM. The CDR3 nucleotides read TGTGCCAGCAGTCCAGGGAATCAGCCCCAGCATTTT. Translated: CASSPGNQPQHF.

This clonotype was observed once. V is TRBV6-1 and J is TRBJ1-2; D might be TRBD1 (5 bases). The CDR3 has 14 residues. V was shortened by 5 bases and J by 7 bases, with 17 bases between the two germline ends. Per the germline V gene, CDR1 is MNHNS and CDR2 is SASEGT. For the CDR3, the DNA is TGTGCCAGCAGTCCCCGGGGGGGTATTCCTGGCTACACCTTC. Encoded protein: CASSPRGGIPGYTF.